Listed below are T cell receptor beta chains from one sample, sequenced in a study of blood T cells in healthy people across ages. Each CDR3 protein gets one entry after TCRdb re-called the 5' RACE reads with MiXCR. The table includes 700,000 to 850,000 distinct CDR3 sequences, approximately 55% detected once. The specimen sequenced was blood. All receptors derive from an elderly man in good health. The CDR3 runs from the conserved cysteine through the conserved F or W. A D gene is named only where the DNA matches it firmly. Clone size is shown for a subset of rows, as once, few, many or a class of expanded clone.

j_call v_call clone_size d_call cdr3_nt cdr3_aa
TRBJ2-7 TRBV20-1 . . TGCAGTCTAGGATCCAGGGTGAGCTACGAGCAGTACTTC CSLGSRVSYEQYF
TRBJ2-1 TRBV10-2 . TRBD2 TGCGCCAGCTCCGACGGTAGCGGGAGTCGGGGTGAGCAGTTCTTC CASSDGSGSRGEQFF
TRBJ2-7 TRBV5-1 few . TGCGCCAGCAGCTTGGTAGGTGCAGTTAGCTCCTACGAGCAGTACTTC CASSLVGAVSSYEQYF
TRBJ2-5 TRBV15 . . TGTGCCACCAGCAGAGTGACTACCCAGTACCAAGAGACCCAGTACTTC CATSRVTTQYQETQYF
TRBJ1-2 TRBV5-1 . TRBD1 TGCGCCAGCAGCTTGGTGGGGGACGGGACAGGGGACGGCTACACCTTC CASSLVGDGTGDGYTF
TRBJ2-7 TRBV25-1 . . TGTGCCAGCACACTACACCCTACGAACCCATACGAGCAGTACTTC CASTLHPTNPYEQYF
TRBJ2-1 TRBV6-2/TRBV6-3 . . TGTGCCAGCACCACAAGAGACAATGAGCAGTTCTTC CASTTRDNEQFF
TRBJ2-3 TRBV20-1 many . TGCAGTGTGGTCTTTAGTACAGATACGCAGTATTTT CSVVFSTDTQYF
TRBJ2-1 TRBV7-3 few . TGTGCCAGCAGCCCCCGGGCAGGGGACAATGAGCAGTTCTTC CASSPRAGDNEQFF
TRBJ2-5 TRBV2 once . TGTGCCAGCAGTACACTCCCGAAAGAGACCCAGTACTTC CASSTLPKETQYF
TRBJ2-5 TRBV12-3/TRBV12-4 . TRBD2 TGTGCCAGCAGTTTTCCGGCCAGCGGGAGACAGAATGAGCAGTACTTC CASSFPASGRQNEQYF
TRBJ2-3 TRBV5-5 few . TGTGCCAGCAGCTTGGGACCCCCAGATACGCAGTATTTT CASSLGPPDTQYF
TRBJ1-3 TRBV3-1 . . TGTGCCAGCAGCCAAGACGGAGCTGGAAACACCATATATTTT CASSQDGAGNTIYF
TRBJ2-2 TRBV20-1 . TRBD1 TGCAGTGCTAGAGGCGACAGGGGTAACACCGGGGAGCTGTTTTTT CSARGDRGNTGELFF
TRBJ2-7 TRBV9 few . TGTGCCAGCAGCGTAGGCCCAGGGGGGTACGAGCAGTACTTC CASSVGPGGYEQYF
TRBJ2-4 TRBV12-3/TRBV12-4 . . TGTGCCAGCAGTTTAAGGATGGAGGGCATTCAGTACTTC CASSLRMEGIQYF
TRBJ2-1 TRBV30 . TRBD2 TGTGCCTGGAGTGCCCCCGGGACTAGCGGCCACAAGCAGTTCTTC CAWSAPGTSGHKQFF
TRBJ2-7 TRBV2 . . TGTGCCAGTGGCCGGGACGGAATCTACGAGCAGTACTTC CASGRDGIYEQYF
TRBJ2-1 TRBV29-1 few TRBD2 TGCAGCGTTGCCTCTAGCGGCTCCTACAATGAGCAGTTCTTC CSVASSGSYNEQFF
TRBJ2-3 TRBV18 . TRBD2 TGTGCCAGCCCCGGACTAGCGGGAGTGATCGCAGATACGCAGTATTTT CASPGLAGVIADTQYF
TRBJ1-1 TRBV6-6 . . TGTGCCAGCAGTATACAGGGAAACACTGAAGCTTTCTTT CASSIQGNTEAFF
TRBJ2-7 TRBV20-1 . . TGCAGTGCTAGAGATATCGGAGGATCCCCCTACGAGCAGTACTTC CSARDIGGSPYEQYF
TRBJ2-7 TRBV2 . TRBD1 TGTGCCAGCAGTGTTAGGGACAGGGGAACGTACGAGCAGTACTTC CASSVRDRGTYEQYF
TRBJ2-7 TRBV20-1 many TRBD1 TGCAGTGCTGGAGGCGGGACAGGGAAAAACGAGCAGTACTTC CSAGGGTGKNEQYF
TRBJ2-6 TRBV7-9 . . TGTGCCAGCAGCGTAGAGGCGGGCAGAGGCTCTGGGGCCAACGTCCTGACTTTC CASSVEAGRGSGANVLTF
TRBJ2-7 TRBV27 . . TGTGCCAGCAGGCAGTACAGGGAGAGCTCCTACGAGCAGTACTTC CASRQYRESSYEQYF
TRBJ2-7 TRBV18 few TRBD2 TGTGCCAGCTCACCGTTCAGCGGGAACTACGAGCAGTACTTC CASSPFSGNYEQYF
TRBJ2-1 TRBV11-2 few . TGTGCCAGCAGCTTAGCTCTCCCTGAGCAGTTCTTC CASSLALPEQFF
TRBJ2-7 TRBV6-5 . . TGTGCCAGCAGTTATAGGGATGCAGGCTCCTACGAGCAGTACTTC CASSYRDAGSYEQYF
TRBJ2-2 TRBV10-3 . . TGTGCCATCAAAGACACAGACACCGGGGAGCTGTTTTTT CAIKDTDTGELFF
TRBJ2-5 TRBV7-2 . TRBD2 TGTGCCAGCAGCTTGCAGGCAGCGGGAAATTCAGAGACCCAGTACTTC CASSLQAAGNSETQYF
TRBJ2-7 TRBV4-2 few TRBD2 TGTGCCAGCAGCCAAGGTCGGACTAGCGGGAGCGACAATGAGCAGTACTTC CASSQGRTSGSDNEQYF
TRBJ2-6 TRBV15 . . TGTGCCACCAGCAGAGCCCGAACTGGGGCCAACGTCCTGACTTTC CATSRARTGANVLTF
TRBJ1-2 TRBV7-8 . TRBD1 TGTGCCAGCAGCCTAGACAGGAAACAGCCCAGGGGGAACTATGGCTACACCTTC CASSLDRKQPRGNYGYTF
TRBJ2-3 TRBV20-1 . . TGCAGGAATTCAGATACGCAGTATTTT CRNSDTQYF
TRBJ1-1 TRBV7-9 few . TGTGCCAGCAGCTTAACCTCCTTGGGGACTGAAGCTTTCTTT CASSLTSLGTEAFF
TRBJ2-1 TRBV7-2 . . TGTGCCAGCAGCTTACAATTGACCTTACCTAGCTCCTACAATGAGCAGTTCTTC CASSLQLTLPSSYNEQFF
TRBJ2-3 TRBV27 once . TGTGCCAGCAGTTTAGCCCTAAGACCAGATACGCAGTATTTT CASSLALRPDTQYF
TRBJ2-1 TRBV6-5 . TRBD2 TGTGCCAGCAGGAGGCCGGGACTAGCGACTCCATACGAGCAGTTCTTC CASRRPGLATPYEQFF
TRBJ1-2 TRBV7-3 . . TGTGCCAGCAGCCAAGGCAGGGGCTATGGCTACACCTTC CASSQGRGYGYTF
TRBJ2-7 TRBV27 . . TGTGCCAGCAGTTTTCAATCGGCTGGGGCCTCCTACGAGCAGTACTTC CASSFQSAGASYEQYF
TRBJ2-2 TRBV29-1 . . TGCAGCGTTGAGCACTCGAACACCGGGGAGCTGTTTTTT CSVEHSNTGELFF
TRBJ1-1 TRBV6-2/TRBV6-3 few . TGTGCCAGCAGGGGGACGGTGAACACTGAAGCTTTCTTT CASRGTVNTEAFF
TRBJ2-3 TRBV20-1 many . TGCAGTCGACCGGGACTTACCACGAATACGCAGTATTTT CSRPGLTTNTQYF
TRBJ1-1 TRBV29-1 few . TGCAGCGTCCGAAGGGTGCAGGGAAGCACTGAAGCTTTCTTT CSVRRVQGSTEAFF
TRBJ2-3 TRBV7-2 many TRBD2 TGTGCCAGCAACGGACAACCGGGGAGGGAGACTCGGGGAGATACGCAGTATTTT CASNGQPGRETRGDTQYF
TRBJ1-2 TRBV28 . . TGTGCCAGCGGGGACCCCTATGGCTACACCTTC CASGDPYGYTF
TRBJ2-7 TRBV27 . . TGTGCCAGCAGTTCCCAAGGGGGGGGCCTCTACGGGCAGTACTTC CASSSQGGGLYGQYF
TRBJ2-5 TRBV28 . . TGTGCCAGCACGACCTCGGGGACCACCAAGCCCCAGTACTTC CASTTSGTTKPQYF
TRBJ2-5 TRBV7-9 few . TGTGCCAGCAGCAAAGGGGGAATTAGGGAGACCCAGTACTTC CASSKGGIRETQYF
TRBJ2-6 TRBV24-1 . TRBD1 TGTGCCACCAGTGAGCCGCAGGGGGCTGGGGCCAACGTCCTGACTTTC CATSEPQGAGANVLTF
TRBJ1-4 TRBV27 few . TGTGCCAGCAGTCCAAAGGAGGGGGAAAAGAATGAAAAACTGTTTTTT CASSPKEGEKNEKLFF
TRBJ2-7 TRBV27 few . TGTGCCAGCAGTTTGCGTAGCGGCCGAAGCTCCTACGAGCAGTACTTC CASSLRSGRSSYEQYF
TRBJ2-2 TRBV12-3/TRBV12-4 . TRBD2 TGTGCCAGCAGTCCAAGGGGACTAGCGGGGTCCGGCGGGGAGCTGTTTTTT CASSPRGLAGSGGELFF
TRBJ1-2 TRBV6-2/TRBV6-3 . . TGTGCCAGCAGTTACGAAGGCAGTGGCTACACCTTC CASSYEGSGYTF
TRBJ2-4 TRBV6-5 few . TGTGCCAGCAGTTACTCGACCAGAGTAAACATTCAGTACTTC CASSYSTRVNIQYF
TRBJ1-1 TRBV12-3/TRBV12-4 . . TGTGCCAGCAGTTTGGGCGATGAAGCTTTCTTT CASSLGDEAFF
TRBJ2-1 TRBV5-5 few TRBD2 TGTGCCAGCAGCGCGGGACTAGCGGTCGCCTACAATGAGCAGTTCTTC CASSAGLAVAYNEQFF
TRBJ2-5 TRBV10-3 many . TGTGCCATCAGTGAGGCGGTGGGGACCCAGTACTTC CAISEAVGTQYF